A selection of T cell receptor beta chains follows, all from one sample in a study of PD-1 blockade in mismatch repair-deficient tumors. Libraries were prepared by immunoSEQ multiplex PCR; TCRdb keeps only in-frame clonotypes and omits some of them. This table has 40,000 to 60,000 clones, 78% appearing once. The input for sequencing was peripheral blood, taken 4 weeks after starting pembrolizumab. These receptor sequences come from an adult with mismatch repair-deficient cancer. CDR3s include the opening cysteine and the closing phenylalanine or tryptophan. Fields, in order: CDR3 length, D gene, J gene, V gene, clone size, CDR3 DNA, CDR3 protein. A D gene is named only where the DNA matches it firmly. Some rows mark clone size as missing; the rest say once, few, many or name a class of expanded clone.

cdr3_length: 11
d_call: .
j_call: TRBJ1-1
v_call: TRBV20-1
clone_size: .
cdr3_nt: TGCAGTGCTAGAAAGACAGCTGAAGCTTTCTTT
cdr3_aa: CSARKTAEAFF

cdr3_length: 15
d_call: .
j_call: TRBJ2-7
v_call: TRBV11-2
clone_size: .
cdr3_nt: TGTGCCAGCAGCTTGTTGCGGGATGAGTACTACGAGCAGTACTTC
cdr3_aa: CASSLLRDEYYEQYF

cdr3_length: 11
d_call: .
j_call: TRBJ2-7
v_call: TRBV6-5
clone_size: .
cdr3_nt: TGTGCCAGCAGTTACGGTAGGGAGCAGTACTTC
cdr3_aa: CASSYGREQYF

cdr3_length: 11
d_call: .
j_call: TRBJ2-3
v_call: TRBV14
clone_size: .
cdr3_nt: TGTGCCAGCAGCTTCACAGATACGCAGTATTTT
cdr3_aa: CASSFTDTQYF

cdr3_length: 13
d_call: .
j_call: TRBJ1-5
v_call: TRBV7-6
clone_size: .
cdr3_nt: TGTGCCAGCAGCTTAGCCGATAATCAGCCCCAGCATTTT
cdr3_aa: CASSLADNQPQHF

cdr3_length: 12
d_call: .
j_call: TRBJ2-7
v_call: TRBV19
clone_size: .
cdr3_nt: TGTGCCAGTAGTATCGGGAAGGGCGAGCAGTACTTC
cdr3_aa: CASSIGKGEQYF

cdr3_length: 16
d_call: TRBD1
j_call: TRBJ2-5
v_call: TRBV23-1
clone_size: .
cdr3_nt: TGCGCCAGCAGTCAACCCGGGACAGCGTACCAAGAGACCCAGTACTTC
cdr3_aa: CASSQPGTAYQETQYF

cdr3_length: 15
d_call: TRBD2
j_call: TRBJ2-2
v_call: TRBV5-4
clone_size: once
cdr3_nt: TGTGCCAGCAGCCTGGGACTAGCGGCCACCGGGGAGCTGTTTTTT
cdr3_aa: CASSLGLAATGELFF

cdr3_length: 16
d_call: TRBD1
j_call: TRBJ1-5
v_call: TRBV6-1
clone_size: .
cdr3_nt: TGTGCCAGCAGCGAAGAGACAGGGTGGATTAATCAGCCCCAGCATTTT
cdr3_aa: CASSEETGWINQPQHF

cdr3_length: 14
d_call: TRBD2
j_call: TRBJ2-5
v_call: TRBV27
clone_size: .
cdr3_nt: TGTGCCAGTGGGGGGGGGAGGGCCCAAGAGACCCAGTACTTC
cdr3_aa: CASGGGRAQETQYF

cdr3_length: 13
d_call: .
j_call: TRBJ2-2
v_call: TRBV19
clone_size: .
cdr3_nt: TGTGCCAGTATTCCTCCGAACACCGGGGAGCTGTTTTTT
cdr3_aa: CASIPPNTGELFF

cdr3_length: 16
d_call: TRBD1
j_call: TRBJ1-2
v_call: TRBV19
clone_size: few
cdr3_nt: TGTGCCAGTAGCCGGGACAGGGGGCCCGGGGGCTATGGCTACACCTTC
cdr3_aa: CASSRDRGPGGYGYTF

cdr3_length: 12
d_call: .
j_call: TRBJ1-1
v_call: TRBV30
clone_size: .
cdr3_nt: TGTGCCTGGAGTCAGGGGTGGACTGAAGCTTTCTTT
cdr3_aa: CAWSQGWTEAFF

cdr3_length: 12
d_call: TRBD1
j_call: TRBJ1-2
v_call: TRBV2
clone_size: .
cdr3_nt: TGTGCCAGCGAGGGACAGTACTCCGACTACACCTTC
cdr3_aa: CASEGQYSDYTF

cdr3_length: 16
d_call: TRBD2
j_call: TRBJ2-2
v_call: TRBV5-1
clone_size: .
cdr3_nt: TGCGCCAGCTCGGGACTAGCGGGAGTAGGCACCGGGGAGCTGTTTTTT
cdr3_aa: CASSGLAGVGTGELFF

cdr3_length: 15
d_call: .
j_call: TRBJ1-5
v_call: TRBV28
clone_size: .
cdr3_nt: TGTGCCAGCAGTTTGCTAAGGGGAGGCAATCAGCCCCAGCATTTT
cdr3_aa: CASSLLRGGNQPQHF

cdr3_length: 13
d_call: .
j_call: TRBJ2-1
v_call: TRBV19
clone_size: once
cdr3_nt: TGTGCCAGTAGTTTCGGACTTTACAATGAGCAGTTCTTC
cdr3_aa: CASSFGLYNEQFF

cdr3_length: 18
d_call: TRBD1
j_call: TRBJ2-6
v_call: TRBV27
clone_size: .
cdr3_nt: TGTGCCAGCAGCCCCCGGACAGGGTTGGTCTCTGGGGCCAACGTCCTGACTTTC
cdr3_aa: CASSPRTGLVSGANVLTF

cdr3_length: 13
d_call: .
j_call: TRBJ2-3
v_call: TRBV7-3
clone_size: .
cdr3_nt: TGTGCCAGCAGCTTAATCCCGTCTGATACGCAGTATTTT
cdr3_aa: CASSLIPSDTQYF

cdr3_length: 12
d_call: .
j_call: TRBJ1-5
v_call: TRBV5-8
clone_size: few
cdr3_nt: TGTGCCAGCAGCTGGGGGGATCAGCCCCAGCATTTT
cdr3_aa: CASSWGDQPQHF

cdr3_length: 14
d_call: .
j_call: TRBJ1-1
v_call: TRBV5-1
clone_size: .
cdr3_nt: TGCGCCAGCAGCTTAAATCAGGGAAACACTGAAGCTTTCTTT
cdr3_aa: CASSLNQGNTEAFF

cdr3_length: 11
d_call: .
j_call: TRBJ1-5
v_call: TRBV5-1
clone_size: .
cdr3_nt: TGCGCCAGCAGGCCGCGGCAGCCCCAGCATTTT
cdr3_aa: CASRPRQPQHF

cdr3_length: 17
d_call: TRBD2
j_call: TRBJ2-5
v_call: TRBV7-3
clone_size: .
cdr3_nt: TGTGCCAGTGGGACTAGCGGGAGTATCGGGTACCAAGAGACCCAGTACTTC
cdr3_aa: CASGTSGSIGYQETQYF

cdr3_length: 13
d_call: .
j_call: TRBJ2-1
v_call: TRBV6-4
clone_size: .
cdr3_nt: TGTGCCAGCAGTGAGCGGGCGTACAATGAGCAGTTCTTC
cdr3_aa: CASSERAYNEQFF

cdr3_length: 18
d_call: .
j_call: TRBJ2-1
v_call: TRBV27
clone_size: .
cdr3_nt: TGTGCCAGCAGTTTAAGGGGAGGGGGTCCTAGCGGCTACAATGAGCAGTTCTTC
cdr3_aa: CASSLRGGGPSGYNEQFF

cdr3_length: 11
d_call: .
j_call: TRBJ2-7
v_call: TRBV18
clone_size: .
cdr3_nt: TGTGCCAGCTCACCGAATTACGAGCAGTACTTC
cdr3_aa: CASSPNYEQYF

cdr3_length: 15
d_call: TRBD1
j_call: TRBJ2-7
v_call: TRBV6-1
clone_size: .
cdr3_nt: TGTGCCAGCAGGACACCGGGACAGGGAGTCTACGAGCAGTACTTC
cdr3_aa: CASRTPGQGVYEQYF

cdr3_length: 15
d_call: TRBD2
j_call: TRBJ2-2
v_call: TRBV11-3
clone_size: .
cdr3_nt: TGTGCCAGCAGCCTCTTGCGGGAGTTTTTCGGGGAGCTGTTTTTT
cdr3_aa: CASSLLREFFGELFF

cdr3_length: 16
d_call: .
j_call: TRBJ2-1
v_call: TRBV5-6
clone_size: .
cdr3_nt: TGTGCCAGCAGCTACAGGGCCCTCAGCTCCTACAATGAGCAGTTCTTC
cdr3_aa: CASSYRALSSYNEQFF

cdr3_length: 12
d_call: .
j_call: TRBJ1-2
v_call: TRBV7-9
clone_size: .
cdr3_nt: TGTGCCAGCAGCTTAGAGAGTGTAGGCTACACCTTC
cdr3_aa: CASSLESVGYTF

cdr3_length: 13
d_call: .
j_call: TRBJ1-2
v_call: TRBV6-5
clone_size: .
cdr3_nt: TGTACCAGCAGTTACGCCAGGGTGAATGGCTACACCTTC
cdr3_aa: CTSSYARVNGYTF

cdr3_length: 16
d_call: .
j_call: TRBJ1-5
v_call: TRBV4-1
clone_size: few
cdr3_nt: TGCGCCAGCAGCCAAGCCGGACGGAGCAGCAAGGGGACCCAGCATTTT
cdr3_aa: CASSQAGRSSKGTQHF

cdr3_length: 13
d_call: .
j_call: TRBJ2-7
v_call: TRBV7-9
clone_size: .
cdr3_nt: TGTGCCAGCGAAAGGAGAGGCGGCTACGAGCAGTACTTC
cdr3_aa: CASERRGGYEQYF

cdr3_length: 13
d_call: .
j_call: TRBJ1-4
v_call: TRBV4-2
clone_size: few
cdr3_nt: TGTGCCAGCAGCCTCAAGCAGGAGGAAAAACTGTTTTTT
cdr3_aa: CASSLKQEEKLFF

cdr3_length: 15
d_call: .
j_call: TRBJ2-7
v_call: TRBV19
clone_size: .
cdr3_nt: TGTGCCAGTAGTATAATTAAGGGCAGGGCCTACGAGCAGTACTTC
cdr3_aa: CASSIIKGRAYEQYF

cdr3_length: 14
d_call: .
j_call: TRBJ2-7
v_call: TRBV7-2
clone_size: .
cdr3_nt: TGTGCCAGCAGTTCCAAAAAGTGGTACCACGAGCAGTACTTC
cdr3_aa: CASSSKKWYHEQYF

cdr3_length: 15
d_call: TRBD2
j_call: TRBJ2-5
v_call: TRBV4-3
clone_size: few
cdr3_nt: TGCGCCAGCAGCCCCCAGAGCGGGAGAGCAGAGACCCAGTACTTC
cdr3_aa: CASSPQSGRAETQYF

cdr3_length: 15
d_call: TRBD2
j_call: TRBJ2-4
v_call: TRBV5-1
clone_size: once
cdr3_nt: TGCGCCAGCAGCATAAGCGGGGGCGGAGGAAACATTCAGTACTTC
cdr3_aa: CASSISGGGGNIQYF

cdr3_length: 17
d_call: TRBD2
j_call: TRBJ2-7
v_call: TRBV7-6
clone_size: .
cdr3_nt: TGTGCCAGCAGCTTAGTCCGGACTAGCGGGGATCTCTACGAGCAGTACTTC
cdr3_aa: CASSLVRTSGDLYEQYF

cdr3_length: 16
d_call: TRBD2
j_call: TRBJ2-2
v_call: TRBV7-3
clone_size: few
cdr3_nt: TGTGCCAGCAGCAAAGCGGGAGGGCCAAACACCGGGGAGCTGTTTTTT
cdr3_aa: CASSKAGGPNTGELFF

cdr3_length: 14
d_call: .
j_call: TRBJ2-5
v_call: TRBV7-6
clone_size: .
cdr3_nt: TGTGCCAGCAGCTTAGGGGCAGGGTCAGAGACCCAGTACTTC
cdr3_aa: CASSLGAGSETQYF

cdr3_length: 14
d_call: .
j_call: TRBJ2-1
v_call: TRBV11-3
clone_size: .
cdr3_nt: TGTGCCAGCAGCTTGAGGGCCAAAGGCAATGAGCAGTTCTTC
cdr3_aa: CASSLRAKGNEQFF

cdr3_length: 15
d_call: .
j_call: TRBJ1-2
v_call: TRBV6-1
clone_size: .
cdr3_nt: TGTGCCAGCAGTGAAGCGGGCAGCCTCGGGTTTGGCTACACCTTC
cdr3_aa: CASSEAGSLGFGYTF

cdr3_length: 18
d_call: TRBD1
j_call: TRBJ2-5
v_call: TRBV6-4
clone_size: .
cdr3_nt: TGTGCCAGCAGGAAAGGGGGGCGGGACAGGGTGTCCCGAGAGACCCAGTACTTC
cdr3_aa: CASRKGGRDRVSRETQYF

cdr3_length: 13
d_call: TRBD1
j_call: TRBJ1-1
v_call: TRBV6-4
clone_size: .
cdr3_nt: TGTGCCAGCAGTAAAGACAGGGACACTGAAGCTTTCTTT
cdr3_aa: CASSKDRDTEAFF

cdr3_length: 15
d_call: .
j_call: TRBJ2-2
v_call: TRBV18
clone_size: few
cdr3_nt: TGTGCCAGCTCACCAAGAAGCGATAACACCGGGGAGCTGTTTTTT
cdr3_aa: CASSPRSDNTGELFF

cdr3_length: 19
d_call: TRBD2
j_call: TRBJ2-5
v_call: TRBV9
clone_size: .
cdr3_nt: TGTGCCAGCAGCTACCCTCGAATAGCGGGAGAGATAGGGCAAGAGACCCAGTACTTC
cdr3_aa: CASSYPRIAGEIGQETQYF

cdr3_length: 13
d_call: .
j_call: TRBJ2-5
v_call: TRBV29-1
clone_size: .
cdr3_nt: TGCAGCGTTGTGGGGACACTACAAGAGACCCAGTACTTC
cdr3_aa: CSVVGTLQETQYF

cdr3_length: 15
d_call: TRBD2
j_call: TRBJ2-2
v_call: TRBV2
clone_size: .
cdr3_nt: TGTGCCAGCAGCCTAGCGGGGTCGAACACCGGGGAGCTGTTTTTT
cdr3_aa: CASSLAGSNTGELFF

cdr3_length: 16
d_call: TRBD1
j_call: TRBJ1-4
v_call: TRBV5-5
clone_size: .
cdr3_nt: TGTGCCAGCAGCTTGGAGGGGGCGCTGGATAATGAAAAACTGTTTTTT
cdr3_aa: CASSLEGALDNEKLFF

cdr3_length: 17
d_call: TRBD2
j_call: TRBJ2-1
v_call: TRBV27
clone_size: .
cdr3_nt: TGTGCCAGCAGAGATCCCCGCGGGACTAGCACCTACAATGAGCAGTTCTTC
cdr3_aa: CASRDPRGTSTYNEQFF

cdr3_length: 16
d_call: TRBD1
j_call: TRBJ2-6
v_call: TRBV27
clone_size: .
cdr3_nt: TGTGCCAGCAGACCCCGAACAGGGGCTGGGGCCAACGTCCTGACTTTC
cdr3_aa: CASRPRTGAGANVLTF

cdr3_length: 13
d_call: TRBD1
j_call: TRBJ2-4
v_call: TRBV6-1
clone_size: .
cdr3_nt: TGTGCCAGCACCGGGACAGCGGTCGACATTCAGTACTTC
cdr3_aa: CASTGTAVDIQYF

cdr3_length: 16
d_call: .
j_call: TRBJ2-1
v_call: TRBV9
clone_size: .
cdr3_nt: TGTGCCAGCAGCGAGCCCTCAGGTGGATACTACAATGAGCAGTTCTTC
cdr3_aa: CASSEPSGGYYNEQFF

cdr3_length: 15
d_call: TRBD1
j_call: TRBJ1-2
v_call: TRBV19
clone_size: .
cdr3_nt: TGTGCCAGTAGTGCAAGACAGGGAACCAGATATGGCTACACCTTC
cdr3_aa: CASSARQGTRYGYTF

cdr3_length: 16
d_call: TRBD2
j_call: TRBJ2-7
v_call: TRBV4-2
clone_size: .
cdr3_nt: TGTGCCAGCAGCCAACCTTCTAGCGGGAGTTCCTACGAGCAGTACTTC
cdr3_aa: CASSQPSSGSSYEQYF

cdr3_length: 14
d_call: .
j_call: TRBJ2-7
v_call: TRBV7-6
clone_size: .
cdr3_nt: TGTGCCAGCAGCTTAGCGGGTAGAACCTACGAGCAGTACTTC
cdr3_aa: CASSLAGRTYEQYF

cdr3_length: 13
d_call: TRBD1
j_call: TRBJ2-7
v_call: TRBV10-3
clone_size: .
cdr3_nt: TGTGCCATCAGTGAACGGACAGGGGACGAGCAGTACTTC
cdr3_aa: CAISERTGDEQYF